These 7 T cell receptor beta chains originate from one sample sequenced in a study of spatial heterogeneity in lung cancer. Study-level points and caveats: Counts of expanded intratumoral alpha and beta TCRs tracked tumor mutation counts.

TCRdb called the 5' RACE reads again in MiXCR, with one record for every CDR3 protein. The sample shows some 96,000 distinct CDR3 sequences, approximately 4.4% of them seen only once. These TCRs' antigens remain unknown. Indicated time point: sample taken at primary tumor resection. Sequenced here: lung tumor tissue, sampled at surgery. Source of these receptors: a male donor with early-stage non-small cell lung cancer.

The sample holds many counts of this clonotype. The genes are TRBV20-1 and TRBJ2-1, with 7 bases aligning to TRBD2. This CDR3 spans 14 amino acids. CDR1 and CDR2 (germline): DFQATT, SNEGSKA (reference sequence). The junction had 13 bases not matched to a gene; V was cut back by 5 bases and J by 9 bases. CDR3 sequence (DNA): TGCAGTGCTGGGGGGGGAGGCGGACGGAGTGAGCAGTTCTTC. Translation gives CSAGGGGGRSEQFF.

In this sample, this clonotype turned up many times. The genes are TRBV6-5 and TRBJ1-1; D gene unclear. V lost 3 bases and J 4 bases, leaving 9 bases between the germline ends. CDR1 and CDR2 (germline): MNHEY, SVGAGI. This CDR3 has 13 amino acids. The CDR3 spells CASSYSRGTEAFF. CDR3 sequence (DNA): TGTGCCAGCAGTTATTCGAGAGGCACTGAAGCTTTCTTT.

The sample holds many counts of this clonotype. CDR3 coding DNA: TGTGCCAGCAGTAATCCGATTCAGGGACGTGACACTGAAGCTTTCTTT. It is translated as CASSNPIQGRDTEAFF. The chain has TRBV6-1 and TRBJ1-1, with D perhaps matching TRBD1 (5 bases). Germline CDR1 MNHNS, CDR2 SASEGT. CDR3 length: 16 amino acids. The V end lost 5 bases, the J end lost 3 bases, and 19 bases lay between the germline ends.

This clonotype was counted many times. The V call is TRBV2, the J call TRBJ2-3; TRBD1 matches at 9 bases. The CDR3 length is 14 residues. Germline V gene data show CDR1 as SNHLY and CDR2 as FYNNEI. The V gene end was trimmed by 5 bases and the J gene end by 4 bases; junction bases not matched to a gene: 4. The CDR3 loop reads CASSRDRVADTQYF. DNA of the CDR3: TGTGCCAGCAGTCGGGACAGGGTGGCAGATACGCAGTATTTT.

This clonotype has only a few counts. The chain couples TRBV6-1 to TRBJ1-1; perhaps TRBD1 as D (6 bases). CDR1 is MNHNS, CDR2 SASEGT, per germline. V dropped 6 bases and J dropped 6 bases, with 20 bases sitting between them. This CDR3 has 15 amino acids. The CDR3 loop is CASSPSAEGGAEAFF. The CDR3 DNA reads TGTGCCAGCAGCCCCTCGGCGGAGGGGGGCGCTGAAGCTTTCTTT.

This clonotype occurred many times. CDR3 sequence: CASSLAGGHEQFF. DNA for the CDR3: TGTGCCAGCAGTTTAGCGGGGGGGCATGAGCAGTTCTTC. This sequence joins TRBV12-3 or TRBV12-4 and TRBJ2-1; tentatively, D is TRBD2 (7 bases). Trimming stripped 0 bases from V and 8 bases from J, with 8 bases between. The CDR3 runs to 13 residues.

This clonotype was detected many times. The chain has TRBV20-1 and TRBJ2-7; D may be TRBD2 (6 bases). Germline V gene sequence: CDR1 DFQATT, CDR2 SNEGSKA (reference sequence). The CDR3 spans 14 residues. The V end lost 6 bases, the J end lost 3 bases, and 18 bases lay between the germline ends. CDR3 region: CSASPPNGGYEQYF. Here the CDR3 DNA reads TGCAGTGCAAGTCCCCCCAACGGGGGCTACGAGCAGTACTTC.